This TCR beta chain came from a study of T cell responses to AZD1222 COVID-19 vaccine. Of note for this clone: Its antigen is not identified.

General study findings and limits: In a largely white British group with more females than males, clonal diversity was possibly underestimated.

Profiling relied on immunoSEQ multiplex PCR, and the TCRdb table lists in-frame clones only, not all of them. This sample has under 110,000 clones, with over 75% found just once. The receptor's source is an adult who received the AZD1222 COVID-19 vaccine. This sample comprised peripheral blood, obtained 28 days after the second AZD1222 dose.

CDR3 loop: CASSVGNVGDTQYF. The CDR3 DNA reads as TGCGCCAGCAGTGTCGGGAACGTGGGCGATACGCAGTATTTT. The chain combines TRBV10-1 with TRBJ2-3, with D possibly being TRBD2 (5 bases). The CDR3 has 14 residues. The germline V gene has CDR1 WNHNN and CDR2 SYGVQD (reference sequence). Trimming took off 4 bases at V and 6 bases at J, with 14 bases between the two ends.